The 25 T cell receptor beta chains listed next were all sequenced from one sample in a study of blood T cells in healthy people across ages. A second PCR of about 6 to 12 cycles used a sample-barcoded 5' primer and a J-beta primer mix. Using its own MiXCR run on the 5' RACE reads, TCRdb lists one record per CDR3 protein. The sample shows about 750,000 distinct CDR3 sequences, approximately 53% of them seen only once. The specimen was blood. These receptor sequences come from an elderly man in good health.

V is TRBV28 and J is TRBJ2-7; weak D call: TRBD1 (5 bases). Trimming took off 6 bases at V and 2 bases at J, with 14 bases between the two ends. Germline V gives CDR1 MDHEN, CDR2 SYDVKM. CDR3 length: 14 residues. The DNA for the CDR3 is TGTGCCAGCAGGACTCAGGGTCGAACCTACGAGCAGTACTTC. Its translation: CASRTQGRTYEQYF.

CDR3 sequence: CASSLAAQGNEQYF. The CDR3, as DNA: TGTGCCAGCAGTCTGGCCGCTCAGGGCAATGAGCAGTACTTC. The chain couples TRBV12-3 or TRBV12-4 to TRBJ2-7; maybe TRBD1 (5 bases). The V gene lost 5 bases and the J gene lost 7 bases, with 18 bases spanning the gap. The CDR3 runs 14 residues.

This clonotype occurred a few times. The chain is built from TRBV7-2 and TRBJ2-1; D is ambiguous. CDR3 length: 14 residues. Germline loops: CDR1 SGHTA, CDR2 FQGNSA. Trimming took off 4 bases at V and 0 bases at J, with 7 bases between the two ends. Here the CDR3 DNA reads TGTGCCAGCAGCTGGCCAAGCTCCTACAATGAGCAGTTCTTC. Protein product: CASSWPSSYNEQFF.

Remarks on this clonotype: Likely a read error: the CDR3 ends without its conserved phenylalanine or tryptophan. This sequence joins TRBV7-9 and TRBJ2-7; 7 nucleotides line up with TRBD2. Losses at the gene ends were 5 bases for V and 7 bases for J; bases not matched to a gene: 14. The germline gives CDR1 SEHNR, CDR2 FQNEAQ (reference sequence). The CDR3 spans 15 residues. CDR3 residues: CASSESGGGGDEQYL. The CDR3 bases are TGTGCCAGCAGCGAGTCTGGCGGGGGAGGCGATGAGCAGTACTTA.

This chain joins TRBV29-1 and TRBJ2-7; D possibly matches TRBD1 or TRBD2 (5 bases each). Germline CDR1 reads SQVTM; CDR2 reads ANQGSEA. The CDR3 runs to 14 residues. V dropped 0 bases and J dropped 5 bases, with 14 bases sitting between them. The CDR3 bases are TGCAGCGTTGAAGAGCATAGAGGGGTCCACGAGCAGTACTTC. Amino acid sequence: CSVEEHRGVHEQYF.

The V call is TRBV20-1, the J call TRBJ2-5; D uncertain. The germline V and J ends were trimmed by 2 bases and 2 bases, with 18 bases remaining between them. The germline V gene encodes CDR1 DFQATT and CDR2 SNEGSKA (reference sequence). CDR3 length equals 16 residues. For the CDR3, the DNA is TGCAGTGCTAGATACATGGTTAAGGCGCTTCAAGAGACCCAGTACTTC. This gives the protein CSARYMVKALQETQYF.

This clonotype has a single count. The V and J genes are TRBV20-1 and TRBJ2-3; the D gene is possibly TRBD2 (5 bases). CDR1 and CDR2 from the germline V gene are DFQATT and SNEGSKA (reference sequence). This CDR3 is 14 amino acids long. V was cut by 0 bases and J by 6 bases, with 13 bases left in between. The CDR3 DNA follows: TGCAGTGCTAGAGATTTGGTTGGACTGGATACGCAGTATTTT. Amino acids: CSARDLVGLDTQYF.

V is TRBV7-6 and J is TRBJ2-6, with TRBD2 as a possible D gene (5 bases). Between the trimmed V and J ends, which lost 2 bases and 0 bases, there was a span of 17 bases. Looked up from germline, CDR1 is SGHVS and CDR2 is FNYEAQ. The length of the CDR3 is 19 residues. The CDR3 coding sequence is TGTGCCAGCAGCTTAAGAGGGCCAGTAGTCGGCTCTGGGGCCAACGTCCTGACTTTC. It codes for CASSLRGPVVGSGANVLTF.

This chain connects TRBV6-2 or TRBV6-3 to TRBJ1-5; 11 bases agree with TRBD1. J lost 8 bases, V lost 2 bases, and 5 bases had no gene match. This CDR3 contains 15 residues. Germline V gives CDR1 MNHEY, CDR2 SVGEGT. CDR3 DNA: TGTGCCAGCAGTTACGGGGACAGGGGGAGAAAGCCCCAGCATTTT. Its protein product is CASSYGDRGRKPQHF.

This clonotype occurred a few times. The chain couples TRBV9 to TRBJ2-1; the match to TRBD2 covers 13 bases. The CDR3 sequence is 17 residues long. V shed 4 bases and J 10 bases; nucleotides not matched to a gene: 14. Germline CDR1 and CDR2: SGDLS and YYNGEE. The CDR3 DNA follows: TGTGCCAGCAGCCCCAACCCACGGACTAGCGGGAGTAAGGAGCAGTTCTTC. Translating gives CASSPNPRTSGSKEQFF.

This clonotype was seen ten or more times. The chain uses TRBV13 and TRBJ2-5; 7 nucleotides align to TRBD2. The V segment lost 5 bases and the J segment 2 bases; nucleotides outside the gene matches: 8. This CDR3 comprises 15 residues. Germline V gives CDR1 PRHDT, CDR2 FYEKMQ (reference sequence). The CDR3 DNA follows: TGTGCCAGCAGCCCTCGAGGTAGCGGGCAAGAGACCCAGTACTTC. This translates into CASSPRGSGQETQYF.

This clonotype was picked up a small number of times. V and J are TRBV5-1 and TRBJ2-3; D not certain. Germline V gene lookup returns CDR1 SGHRS and CDR2 YFSETQ. The CDR3 runs 13 residues. Deletions cut 5 bases from V and 7 bases from J, with 14 bases between. CDR3 bases: TGCGCCAGCAGTCTAGACACAAGTTATACGCAGTATTTT. Protein product: CASSLDTSYTQYF.

The sample holds a few counts of this clonotype. The rearrangement joins TRBV5-1 to TRBJ2-7, with TRBD2 as a possible D gene (5 bases). V was pared by 2 bases and J by 6 bases, with 9 bases between. From germline, CDR1 is SGHRS and CDR2 YFSETQ. The CDR3 length is 12 residues. The CDR3 is CASSFLGGEQYF. The CDR3 nucleotides read TGCGCCAGCAGCTTTCTTGGAGGCGAGCAGTACTTC. Combining the CDR3 with reference TRBV5-1 and TRBJ2-7 gives the whole variable domain KAGVTQTPRYLIKTRGQQVTLSCSPISGHRSVSWYQQTPGQGLQFLFEYFSETQRNKGNFPGRFSGRQFSNSRSEMNVSTLELGDSALYLCASSFLGGEQYFGPGTRLTVT.

This clonotype was detected only a few times. The rearrangement links TRBV24-1 to TRBJ1-2; D perhaps matches TRBD1 (5 bases). Germline V lookup: CDR1 KGHDR, CDR2 SFDVKD. This CDR3 spans 15 amino acids. V lost 3 bases and J 8 bases, leaving 18 bases between the germline ends. The CDR3 bases are TGTGCCACCAGTGATGCTCGGGACCGCCTGTGGGGCTACACCTTC. Its protein product is CATSDARDRLWGYTF.

This clonotype was detected once. A read error may account for a junction end that differs from germline. V and J are TRBV12-3 or TRBV12-4 and TRBJ2-3, with TRBD2 identical over 8 bases. This CDR3 has 14 residues. CDR3 protein: CASSVEAGADTEYF. In DNA form, the CDR3 reads TGTGCCAGCAGTGTAGAAGCGGGAGCAGATACGGAGTATTTT.

As to this clonotype: A much larger clone lies a single base off, so this may be a read error. The genes are TRBV12-3 or TRBV12-4 and TRBJ2-1; perhaps TRBD2 as D (5 bases). The CDR3 sequence is 17 residues long. Trimming left V 7 bases short and J 1 base short, with 20 bases between. CDR3 sequence reads: CASTSSRGSGSYNEQFF. CDR3 DNA sequence: TGTGCCAGCACTTCCTCCCGGGGAAGTGGGTCCTACAATGAGCAGTTCTTC.

This sequence joins TRBV3-1 and TRBJ1-1; 7 positions agree with TRBD1. J lost 3 bases, V lost 5 bases, and 6 bases had no gene match. Germline-derived CDR1 and CDR2 are LGHDT and YNNKEL (reference sequence). CDR3 length equals 14 residues. The CDR3 nucleotides are TGTGCCAGCAGCGTTACAGGGGCAGACACTGAAGCTTTCTTT. This sequence encodes CASSVTGADTEAFF. The full variable domain, in which reference TRBV3-1 and TRBJ1-1 provide the parts outside the CDR3, is DTAVSQTPKYLVTQMGNDKSIKCEQNLGHDTMYWYKQDSKKFLKIMFSYNNKELIINETVPNRFSPKSPDKAHLNLHINSLELGDSAVYFCASSVTGADTEAFFGQGTRLTVV.

The V and J genes are TRBV6-6 and TRBJ1-5; unclear D gene. The CDR3 has 15 residues. The germline V and J ends were trimmed by 2 bases and 9 bases, with 17 bases remaining between them. Germline assignment: CDR1 MNHNY and CDR2 SVGAGI (reference sequence). The CDR3 nucleotides are TGTGCCAGCAGTTACGGCCTAATTCAATCGCGGCCCCAGCATTTT. Translation: CASSYGLIQSRPQHF.

This clonotype came up once. V is TRBV7-2 and J is TRBJ1-2; 7 bases agree with TRBD1. The CDR3 sequence is 14 residues long. After removal of 8 bases from V and 3 bases from J, the junction contained 9 bases not matched to a gene. Germline CDR1 reads SGHTA; CDR2 reads FQGNSA. The CDR3, as DNA: TGTGCCAGCGGCCTGGAGGGGGCAGACTATGGCTACACCTTC. It translates to CASGLEGADYGYTF.

V and J are TRBV20-1 and TRBJ2-1; D is possibly TRBD1 or TRBD2 (5 bases each). The CDR3 sequence is 17 residues long. Germline V CDR1 and CDR2: DFQATT, SNEGSKA (reference sequence). V was pared by 0 bases and J by 9 bases, with 24 bases between. CDR3 in amino acids: CSAREPQGSTRAIEQFF. CDR3 bases: TGCAGTGCTAGAGAGCCCCAGGGCTCCACGCGGGCGATTGAGCAGTTCTTC.

In DNA form, the CDR3 reads TGTGCCAGCAGCTTGTTAGGCAGAGTCACCGGGGAGCTGTTTTTT. Translation: CASSLLGRVTGELFF. The chain combines TRBV5-6 with TRBJ2-2; D call uncertain. The CDR3 spans 15 residues. Germline CDR1 is SGHDT and CDR2 is YYEEEE. V was cut by 1 base and J by 4 bases, with 11 bases left in between.

This clonotype was detected a few times. This rearrangement joins TRBV20-1 to TRBJ2-5; TRBD2 aligns across 8 bases. The DNA end lines up better with TRBJ2-7; the J call may be wrong. The CDR3 has 16 amino acids. From germline, CDR1 is DFQATT and CDR2 SNEGSKA (reference sequence). CDR3 loop: CSARDPAGGAYYEQYF. The CDR3 nucleotides are TGCAGTGCTAGAGATCCGGCGGGAGGCGCCTACTACGAGCAGTACTTC.

V is TRBV27 and J is TRBJ1-1; no clear D gene. The CDR3 totals 15 residues. Germline values: CDR1 MNHEY, CDR2 SMNVEV (reference sequence). Trimming pared 5 bases from V and 0 bases from J, leaving 13 bases between. The CDR3 spells CASSPRPELNTEAFF. As DNA, the CDR3 is TGTGCCAGCAGTCCCCGGCCGGAATTGAACACTGAAGCTTTCTTT.

This clonotype was observed a handful of times. The chain recombines TRBV12-3 or TRBV12-4 with TRBJ1-2, with 7 positions matching TRBD1. Trimming cost V 6 bases and J 4 bases; bases outside gene matches: 8. The CDR3 is made up of 14 amino acids. The CDR3 sequence is CASSQGQSAYGYTF. CDR3 nucleotide sequence: TGTGCCAGCAGCCAGGGACAGTCTGCCTATGGCTACACCTTC.

This clonotype appeared a few times. This chain links TRBV28 with TRBJ2-5; D is uncertain. This CDR3 spans 13 amino acids. V gave up 7 bases and J gave up 2 bases, with 11 bases separating them. Germline CDR1 is MDHEN and CDR2 is SYDVKM. Written as DNA, the CDR3 is TGTGCCAGCAAGCAAACGATGCAAGAGACCCAGTACTTC. Protein sequence: CASKQTMQETQYF. The complete variable domain, with remaining parts taken from reference TRBV28 and TRBJ2-5, reads DVKVTQSSRYLVKRTGEKVFLECVQDMDHENMFWYRQDPGLGLRLIYFSYDVKMKEKGDIPEGYSVSREKKERFSLILESASTNQTSMYLCASKQTMQETQYFGPGTRLLVL.